This passage covers 12 T cell receptor beta chains from one sample sequenced in a study of OX40 agonist ivuxolimab in advanced cancers. The data were produced by immunoSEQ multiplex PCR, yet TCRdb's version contains in-frame clones alone and is incomplete. The sample has 20,000 to 25,000 clones, about 83% seen once. The source was CD4+ or CD8+ T cells sorted from blood, collected in a trial of the OX40 agonist ivuxolimab. The receptors come from an adult with an advanced solid tumor such as melanoma, head and neck, liver or kidney cancer.

The rearrangement uses TRBV6-1 and TRBJ1-5; 9 nucleotides agree with TRBD1. J was trimmed by 7 bases and V by 6 bases; bases with no gene match: 10. CDR1 is MNHNS, CDR2 SASEGT, per germline. CDR3 length equals 15 residues. Here the CDR3 reads CASSSTGGFGQPQHF. CDR3 DNA: TGTGCCAGCAGCTCAACAGGGGGCTTTGGGCAGCCCCAGCATTTT.

The rearrangement uses TRBV5-4 and TRBJ1-1, with 8 bases lining up with TRBD1. Losses at the gene ends were 5 bases for V and 7 bases for J; bases not matched to a gene: 4. The CDR3 covers 12 residues. In germline, CDR1 is SGHNT, CDR2 YYREEE (reference sequence). The DNA for the CDR3 is TGTGCCAGCAGTACAGGGGGGGGTGAAGCTTTCTTT. It encodes CASSTGGGEAFF. The entire variable domain, with the rest obtained from reference TRBV5-4 and TRBJ1-1, is as follows: ETGVTQSPTHLIKTRGQQVTLRCSSQSGHNTVSWYQQALGQGPQFIFQYYREEENGRGNFPPRFSGLQFPNYSSELNVNALELDDSALYLCASSTGGGEAFFGQGTRLTVV.

The V call is TRBV6-1, the J call TRBJ1-1; D gene ambiguous. The CDR3 spans 12 residues. Germline values: CDR1 MNHNS, CDR2 SASEGT. V was trimmed by 7 bases and J by 6 bases, leaving 12 bases between them. CDR3 protein: CASTAFRAEAFF. CDR3 DNA sequence: TGTGCCAGCACGGCGTTTAGGGCTGAAGCTTTCTTT.

The chain has TRBV27 and TRBJ2-7, with 11 bases matching TRBD2. This CDR3 region has 17 residues. CDR1 and CDR2 (germline): MNHEY, SMNVEV (reference sequence). V lost 4 bases and J lost 3; bases outside the gene matches: 11. CDR3 sequence: CASSSLPGTSGLYEQYF. CDR3 DNA sequence: TGTGCCAGCAGTTCCCTCCCCGGGACTAGCGGACTCTACGAGCAGTACTTC.

The chain joins TRBV7-8 to TRBJ1-3, with D maybe TRBD1 (5 bases). Trimming stripped 0 bases from V and 1 base from J, with 13 bases between. This CDR3 comprises 17 residues. Germline values: CDR1 SGHVS, CDR2 FQNEAQ. CDR3 bases: TGTGCCAGCAGCTTAGCGATCCAGGGAACGTCTGGAAACACCATATATTTT. Encoded protein: CASSLAIQGTSGNTIYF. Using reference TRBV7-8 and TRBJ1-3 for the parts outside the CDR3, the full variable domain is GAGVSQSPRYKVAKRGQDVALRCDPISGHVSLFWYQQALGQGPEFLTYFQNEAQLDKSGLPSDRFFAERPEGSVSTLKIQRTQQEDSAVYLCASSLAIQGTSGNTIYFGEGSWLTVV.

The J gene is TRBJ2-1, the V gene TRBV27; 11 bases line up with TRBD2. CDR1 and CDR2 (germline): MNHEY, SMNVEV (reference sequence). Trimming took 5 bases from V and 3 from J; bases not matched to a gene: 3. The CDR3 contains 15 residues. CDR3 protein: CASSPGTSGYNEQFF. The CDR3 region has the DNA TGTGCCAGCAGTCCCGGGACTAGCGGCTACAATGAGCAGTTCTTC.

The CDR3 sequence: CASKIVTESSYNSPLHF. CDR3 sequence (DNA): TGTGCCAGCAAGATAGTCACGGAGAGCTCCTATAATTCACCCCTCCACTTT. This sequence joins TRBV28 and TRBJ1-6; no clear D gene. This CDR3 contains 17 residues. The V gene's germline CDR1 is MDHEN and CDR2 SYDVKM. V was pared by 7 bases and J by 0 bases, with 16 bases between. The whole variable domain, remainder taken from reference TRBV28 and TRBJ1-6, is DVKVTQSSRYLVKRTGEKVFLECVQDMDHENMFWYRQDPGLGLRLIYFSYDVKMKEKGDIPEGYSVSREKKERFSLILESASTNQTSMYLCASKIVTESSYNSPLHFGNGTRLTVT.

The chain carries TRBV6-5 and TRBJ1-5; no definite D call. V lost 4 bases, J lost 3 bases, and 7 bases lay in between. Germline lookup yields CDR1 MNHEY and CDR2 SVGAGI. This CDR3 has 13 amino acids. Here the CDR3 reads CASSWGVNQPQHF. As DNA, the CDR3 is TGTGCCAGCAGTTGGGGAGTCAATCAGCCCCAGCATTTT.

The chain combines TRBV19 with TRBJ1-5, with no clear D. Germline V gene sequence: CDR1 LNHDA, CDR2 SQIVND (reference sequence). The V and J ends lost 2 bases and 6 bases respectively, with 8 bases between them. This CDR3 is built from 13 residues. The CDR3: CASSIQAGQPQHF. The DNA of the CDR3 is TGTGCCAGTAGTATACAGGCGGGTCAGCCCCAGCATTTT. The full variable domain, completed using reference TRBV19 and TRBJ1-5, is DGGITQSPKYLFRKEGQNVTLSCEQNLNHDAMYWYRQDPGQGLRLIYYSQIVNDFQKGDIAEGYSVSREKKESFPLTVTSAQKNPTAFYLCASSIQAGQPQHFGDGTRLSIL.

The chain has TRBV15 and TRBJ2-2; the D is unclear. With 4 bases removed from V and 4 bases from J, the gap between germline ends came to 4 bases. The germline V gene encodes CDR1 LNHNV and CDR2 YYDKDF (reference sequence). CDR3 length: 12 amino acids. The CDR3 is CATSKGTGELFF. CDR3 coding DNA: TGTGCCACCAGCAAGGGCACCGGGGAGCTGTTTTTT.

V gene TRBV10-3 combines with J gene TRBJ2-2, with 9 bases lining up with TRBD1. The CDR3 has 18 residues. Germline V gives CDR1 ENHRY, CDR2 SYGVKD. V dropped 6 bases and J dropped 4; count of bases not matched to a gene: 15. The CDR3 sequence is CAISGAGGTGLGTGELFF. As DNA, the CDR3 is TGTGCCATCAGCGGAGCGGGCGGGACAGGGCTGGGCACCGGGGAGCTGTTTTTT.

The genes are TRBV7-3 and TRBJ2-1, with 8 bases aligning to TRBD2. The CDR3 length is 16 residues. Germline V lookup: CDR1 SGHTA, CDR2 FQGTGA. The V and J ends lost 1 base and 2 bases, in that order; junction bases with no gene match: 4. CDR3 in amino acids: CASSLMSSGTYNEQFF. The CDR3 DNA reads as TGTGCCAGCAGCTTAATGAGTAGCGGGACCTACAATGAGCAGTTCTTC.